This TCR beta chain comes out of a study of Ad26.COV2.S vaccination and SARS-CoV-2 variants. Study details: Into the muscle, Ad26.COV2.S was dosed once or twice, 56 days apart.

Profiling relied on immunoSEQ multiplex PCR, and the TCRdb table lists in-frame clones only, not all of them. This sample has about 400,000 clones, with 70% to 90% found just once. In regard to this clone: The target antigen is unknown.

Points from the study as a whole: Vaccine recipients posted higher spike-specific TCR breadth than their placebo counterparts.

With V trimmed by 7 bases and J by 6 bases, 9 bases remained unmatched. Germline CDR1 MDHEN, CDR2 SYDVKM. The CDR3 contains 13 residues. This sample's treatment: approximately 18 received Ad26.COV2.S at low or high dose, single or two shots; roughly five received placebo; per-sample allocation not given. Specimen acquisition occurred on day 63 following the initial vaccine or placebo injection. This material consisted of peripheral blood, taken in a trial of Ad26.COV2.S vaccine versus placebo. The chain employs TRBV28 and TRBJ2-7, with 7 bases identical to TRBD2. This sequence originates from a person aged 18-60 years who received the Ad26.COV2.S COVID-19 vaccine or a placebo. CDR3 nucleotides: TGTGCCAGCATAGCGGGCGCGTTTGGCGAGCAGTACTTC. Its translation: CASIAGAFGEQYF.